This TCR beta chain is drawn from a study of neurological immune-mediated disorders. Noted time point: longitudinal time-point 3. The unsorted libraries were made from 2 million PBMCs kept at -80 C. Whole-study results and caveats: The greatest TCR clonal expansion appeared in HTLV-1-associated myelopathy and the smallest, falling below healthy controls, in multiple sclerosis. None of the CDR3 amino acid sequences in expanded clones turned up in more than one subject, which points to private repertoires in all groups.

This clonotype was seen repeatedly, ten times or more. Its specificity is not known. The cDNA was synthesized by 5'RACE incorporating 10-nucleotide random UMIs. TCRdb fed the 5' RACE reads into MiXCR, producing one record per CDR3 protein. Of roughly 100,000 distinct CDR3 sequences in the sample, approximately 10% were seen once. Germline loops: CDR1 MNHEY, CDR2 SVGAGI. The CDR3 contains 16 residues. V was clipped by 11 bases and J by 2 bases, with 22 bases between them. The V gene is TRBV6-5, the J gene TRBJ1-3, with a possible D match to TRBD1 (5 bases). This TCR came from a female donor with HTLV-1-associated myelopathy (HAM/TSP). Sequencing input: PBMCs. The CDR3 spells CASRGGDERPGNTIYF. The CDR3, as DNA: TGTGCCTCCCGGGGGGGGGACGAGAGACCTGGAAACACCATATATTTT.